The 3 T cell receptor beta chains reported below all come from one sample, sequenced in a study of cytomegalovirus exposure and HLA in healthy donors. With 60 Vbeta and 13 Jbeta primers, the PCR was carried out. Method: immunoSEQ multiplex PCR; TCRdb's copy keeps in-frame clones and lacks some. The table shows about 55,000 clones, with approximately 78% occurring only once. Sample: PBMCs. The receptor set was obtained from a female donor in good health and CMV-seronegative.

This chain links TRBV6-4 with TRBJ2-3; D is possibly TRBD1 (6 bases). V lost 5 bases and J 3 bases, leaving 9 bases between the germline ends. Germline-derived CDR1 and CDR2 are MRHNA and SNTAGT. CDR3 size: 13 residues. The CDR3 region is CASSPGTTDTQYF. Here the CDR3 DNA reads TGTGCCAGCAGTCCGGGGACAACAGATACGCAGTATTTT.

V is TRBV7-9 and J is TRBJ2-1, with TRBD2 as a possible D gene (6 bases). Deletions cut 5 bases from V and 0 bases from J, with 11 bases between. The length of the CDR3 is 15 residues. CDR1 and CDR2 (germline): SEHNR, FQNEAQ (reference sequence). CDR3 in DNA: TGTGCCAGCAGCCCCGCGGGGAGCTCCTACAATGAGCAGTTCTTC. It codes for CASSPAGSSYNEQFF.

This sequence joins TRBV29-1 and TRBJ1-2; D ambiguous. CDR3 length: 11 amino acids. Germline V gives CDR1 SQVTM, CDR2 ANQGSEA. The ends were cut back, 3 bases at V and 4 bases at J, with 6 bases in the middle. CDR3 coding DNA: TGCAGCGTTGACAGGCCCTATGGCTACACCTTC. Its translation is CSVDRPYGYTF.